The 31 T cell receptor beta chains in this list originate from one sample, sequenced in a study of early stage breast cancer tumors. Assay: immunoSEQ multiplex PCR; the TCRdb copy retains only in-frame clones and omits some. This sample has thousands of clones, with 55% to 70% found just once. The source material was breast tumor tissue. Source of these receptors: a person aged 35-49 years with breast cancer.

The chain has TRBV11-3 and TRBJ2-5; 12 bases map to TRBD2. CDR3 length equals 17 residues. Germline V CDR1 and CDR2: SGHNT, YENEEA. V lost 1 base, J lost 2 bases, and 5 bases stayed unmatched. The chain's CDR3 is CASSLGPGLAGQETQYF. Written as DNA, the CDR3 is TGTGCCAGCAGCTTAGGACCCGGACTAGCGGGACAAGAGACCCAGTACTTC.

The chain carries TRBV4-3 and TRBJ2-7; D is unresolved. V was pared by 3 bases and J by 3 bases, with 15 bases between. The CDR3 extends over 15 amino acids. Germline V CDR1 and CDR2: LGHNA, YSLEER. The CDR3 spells CASSHNSGSDYEQYF. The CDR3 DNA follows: TGCGCCAGCAGCCACAACTCCGGGTCAGACTACGAGCAGTACTTC.

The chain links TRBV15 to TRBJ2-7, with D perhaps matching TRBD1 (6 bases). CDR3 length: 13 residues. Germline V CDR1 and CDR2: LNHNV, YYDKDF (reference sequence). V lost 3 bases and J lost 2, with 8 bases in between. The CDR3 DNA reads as TGTGCCACCAGCAGCGGGACAACCTACGAGCAGTACTTC. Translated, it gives CATSSGTTYEQYF.

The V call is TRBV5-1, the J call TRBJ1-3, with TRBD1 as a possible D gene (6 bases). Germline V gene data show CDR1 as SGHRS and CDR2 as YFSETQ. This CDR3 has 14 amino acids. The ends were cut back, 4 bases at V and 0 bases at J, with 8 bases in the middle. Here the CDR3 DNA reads TGCGCCAGCAGCGCGGACAGCTCTGGAAACACCATATATTTT. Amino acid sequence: CASSADSSGNTIYF. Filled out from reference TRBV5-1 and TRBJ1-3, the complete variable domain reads KAGVTQTPRYLIKTRGQQVTLSCSPISGHRSVSWYQQTPGQGLQFLFEYFSETQRNKGNFPGRFSGRQFSNSRSEMNVSTLELGDSALYLCASSADSSGNTIYFGEGSWLTVV.

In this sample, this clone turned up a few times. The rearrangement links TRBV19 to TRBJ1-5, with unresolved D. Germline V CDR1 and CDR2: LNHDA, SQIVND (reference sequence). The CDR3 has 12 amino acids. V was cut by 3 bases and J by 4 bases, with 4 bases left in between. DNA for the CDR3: TGTGCCAGTAGTATGGAGAATCAGCCCCAGCATTTT. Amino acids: CASSMENQPQHF. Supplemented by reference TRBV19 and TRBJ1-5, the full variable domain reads DGGITQSPKYLFRKEGQNVTLSCEQNLNHDAMYWYRQDPGQGLRLIYYSQIVNDFQKGDIAEGYSVSREKKESFPLTVTSAQKNPTAFYLCASSMENQPQHFGDGTRLSIL.

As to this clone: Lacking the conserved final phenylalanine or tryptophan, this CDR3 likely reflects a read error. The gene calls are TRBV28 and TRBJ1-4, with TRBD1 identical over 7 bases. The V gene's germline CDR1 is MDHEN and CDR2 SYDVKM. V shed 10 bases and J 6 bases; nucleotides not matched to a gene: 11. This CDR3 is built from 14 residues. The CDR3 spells CATKRQGGDEKLFC. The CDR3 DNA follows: TGTGCCACGAAAAGACAGGGAGGGGATGAAAAACTGTTTTGT.

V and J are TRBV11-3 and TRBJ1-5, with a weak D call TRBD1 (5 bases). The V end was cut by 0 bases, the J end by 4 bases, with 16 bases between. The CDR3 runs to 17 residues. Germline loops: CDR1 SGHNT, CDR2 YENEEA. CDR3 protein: CASSLDLVWGINQPQHF. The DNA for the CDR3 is TGTGCCAGCAGCTTAGATCTTGTGTGGGGGATTAATCAGCCCCAGCATTTT.

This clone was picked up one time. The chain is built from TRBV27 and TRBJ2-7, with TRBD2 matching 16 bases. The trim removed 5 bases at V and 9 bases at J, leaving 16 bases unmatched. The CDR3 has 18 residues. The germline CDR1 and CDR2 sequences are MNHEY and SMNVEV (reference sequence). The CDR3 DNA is TGTGCCAGCAGTCCAACGGGACTAGCGGGAGGGCCCCGTTCGGGGCAGTACTTC. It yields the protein CASSPTGLAGGPRSGQYF.

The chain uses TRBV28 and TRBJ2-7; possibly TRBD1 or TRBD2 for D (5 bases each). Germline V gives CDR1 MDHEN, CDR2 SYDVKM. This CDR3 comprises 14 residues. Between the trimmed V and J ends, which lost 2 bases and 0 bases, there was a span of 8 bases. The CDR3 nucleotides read TGTGCCAGCAGTTTACCAGGGACCTCCTACGAGCAGTACTTC. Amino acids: CASSLPGTSYEQYF.

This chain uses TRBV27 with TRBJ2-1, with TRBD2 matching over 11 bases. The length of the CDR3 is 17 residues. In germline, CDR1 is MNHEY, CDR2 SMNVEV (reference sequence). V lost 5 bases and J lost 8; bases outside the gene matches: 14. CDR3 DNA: TGTGCCAGCAGTAACTATAGCGGGAGGGCCGGGTTCCATGAGCAGTTCTTC. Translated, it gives CASSNYSGRAGFHEQFF.

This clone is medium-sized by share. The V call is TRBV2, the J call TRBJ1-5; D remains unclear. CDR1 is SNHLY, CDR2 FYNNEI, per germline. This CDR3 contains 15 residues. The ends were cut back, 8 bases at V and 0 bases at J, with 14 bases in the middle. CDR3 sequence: CASALRHYSNQPQHF. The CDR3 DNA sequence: TGTGCCAGCGCCTTGAGACATTATAGCAATCAGCCCCAGCATTTT.

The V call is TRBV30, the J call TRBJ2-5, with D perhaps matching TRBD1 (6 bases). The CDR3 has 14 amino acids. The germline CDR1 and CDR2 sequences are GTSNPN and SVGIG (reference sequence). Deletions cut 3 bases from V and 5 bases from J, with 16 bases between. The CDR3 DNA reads TGTGCCTGGAGGCCCCCGGGACAAGTGGAGACCCAGTACTTC. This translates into CAWRPPGQVETQYF.

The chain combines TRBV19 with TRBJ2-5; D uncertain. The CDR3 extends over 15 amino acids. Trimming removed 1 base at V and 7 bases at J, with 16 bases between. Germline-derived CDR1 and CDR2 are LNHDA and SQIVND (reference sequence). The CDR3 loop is CASSIVDGPGGTQYF. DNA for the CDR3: TGTGCCAGTAGTATAGTTGACGGGCCGGGTGGGACCCAGTACTTC.

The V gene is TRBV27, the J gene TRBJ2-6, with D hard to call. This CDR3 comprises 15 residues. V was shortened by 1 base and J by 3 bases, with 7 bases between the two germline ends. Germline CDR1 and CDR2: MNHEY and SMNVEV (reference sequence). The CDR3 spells CASSLWGSGANVLTF. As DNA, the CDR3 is TGTGCCAGCAGTTTATGGGGTAGTGGGGCCAACGTCCTGACTTTC.

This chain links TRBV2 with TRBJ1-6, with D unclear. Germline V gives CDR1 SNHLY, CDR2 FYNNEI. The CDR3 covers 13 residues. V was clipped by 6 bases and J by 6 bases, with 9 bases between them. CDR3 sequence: CASRDGFNSPLHF. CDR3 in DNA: TGTGCCAGCAGGGACGGATTTAATTCACCCCTCCACTTT.

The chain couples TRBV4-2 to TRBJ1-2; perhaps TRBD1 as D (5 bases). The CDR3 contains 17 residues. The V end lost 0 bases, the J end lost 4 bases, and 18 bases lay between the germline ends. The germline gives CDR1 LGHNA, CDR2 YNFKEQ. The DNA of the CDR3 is TGTGCCAGCAGCCAAGATAAGGGGACGGGAGGTGGCTATGGCTACACCTTC. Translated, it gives CASSQDKGTGGGYGYTF.

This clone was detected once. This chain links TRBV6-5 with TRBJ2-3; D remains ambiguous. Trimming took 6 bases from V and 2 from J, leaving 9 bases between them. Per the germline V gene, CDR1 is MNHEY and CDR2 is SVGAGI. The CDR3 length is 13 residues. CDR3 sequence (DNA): TGTGCCAGCAGCGGCCAAATCACAGATACGCAGTATTTT. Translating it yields CASSGQITDTQYF.

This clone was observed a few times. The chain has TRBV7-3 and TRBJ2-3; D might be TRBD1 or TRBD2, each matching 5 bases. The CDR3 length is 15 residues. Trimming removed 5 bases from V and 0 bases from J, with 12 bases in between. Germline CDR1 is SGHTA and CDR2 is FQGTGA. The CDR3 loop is CASSRDGLSTDTQYF. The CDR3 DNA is TGTGCCAGCAGCCGGGACGGGCTTAGCACAGATACGCAGTATTTT.

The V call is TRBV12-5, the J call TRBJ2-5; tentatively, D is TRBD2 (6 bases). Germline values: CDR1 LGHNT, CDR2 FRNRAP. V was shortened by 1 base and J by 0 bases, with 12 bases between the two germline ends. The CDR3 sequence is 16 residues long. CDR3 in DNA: TGTGCTAGTGGTTTGGGCGGGACCGGGTACCAAGAGACCCAGTACTTC. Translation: CASGLGGTGYQETQYF. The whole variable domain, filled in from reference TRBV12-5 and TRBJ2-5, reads DARVTQTPRHKVTEMGQEVTMRCQPILGHNTVFWYRQTMMQGLELLAYFRNRAPLDDSGMPKDRFSAEMPDATLATLKIQPSEPRDSAVYFCASGLGGTGYQETQYFGPGTRLLVL.

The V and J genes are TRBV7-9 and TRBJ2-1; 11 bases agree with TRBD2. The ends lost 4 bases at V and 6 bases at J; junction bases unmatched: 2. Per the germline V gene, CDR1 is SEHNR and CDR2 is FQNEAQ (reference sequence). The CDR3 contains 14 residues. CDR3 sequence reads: CASSWGTSGNEQFF. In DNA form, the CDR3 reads TGTGCCAGCAGCTGGGGGACTAGCGGCAATGAGCAGTTCTTC. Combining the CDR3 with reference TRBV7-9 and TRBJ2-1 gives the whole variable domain DTGVSQNPRHKITKRGQNVTFRCDPISEHNRLYWYRQTLGQGPEFLTYFQNEAQLEKSRLLSDRFSAERPKGSFSTLEIQRTEQGDSAMYLCASSWGTSGNEQFFGPGTRLTVL.

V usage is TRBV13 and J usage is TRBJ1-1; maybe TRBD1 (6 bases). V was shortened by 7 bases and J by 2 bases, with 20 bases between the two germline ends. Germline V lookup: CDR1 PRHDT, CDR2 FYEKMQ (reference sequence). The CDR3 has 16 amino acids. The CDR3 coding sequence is TGTGCCAGCACCCTAGGGGGACCCACCCCCAACACTGAAGCTTTCTTT. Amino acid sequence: CASTLGGPTPNTEAFF.

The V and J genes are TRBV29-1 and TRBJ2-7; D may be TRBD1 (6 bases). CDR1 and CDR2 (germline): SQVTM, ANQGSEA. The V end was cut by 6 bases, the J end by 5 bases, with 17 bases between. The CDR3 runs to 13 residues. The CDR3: CSVNPGAGDEQYF. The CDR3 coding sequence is TGCAGCGTGAACCCAGGGGCAGGAGACGAGCAGTACTTC.

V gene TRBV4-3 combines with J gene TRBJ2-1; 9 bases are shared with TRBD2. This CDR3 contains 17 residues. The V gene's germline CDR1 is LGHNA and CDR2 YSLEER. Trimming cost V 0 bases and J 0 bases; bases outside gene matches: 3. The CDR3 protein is CASSQERGRASYNEQFF. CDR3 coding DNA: TGCGCCAGCAGCCAAGAACGCGGGAGGGCCTCCTACAATGAGCAGTTCTTC.

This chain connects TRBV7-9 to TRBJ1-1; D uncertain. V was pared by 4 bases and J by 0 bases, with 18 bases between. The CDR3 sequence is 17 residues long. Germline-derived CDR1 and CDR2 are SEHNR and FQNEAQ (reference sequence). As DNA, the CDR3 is TGTGCCAGCAGCTCCGGGCCCACTGAACTCATGAACACTGAAGCTTTCTTT. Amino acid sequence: CASSSGPTELMNTEAFF.

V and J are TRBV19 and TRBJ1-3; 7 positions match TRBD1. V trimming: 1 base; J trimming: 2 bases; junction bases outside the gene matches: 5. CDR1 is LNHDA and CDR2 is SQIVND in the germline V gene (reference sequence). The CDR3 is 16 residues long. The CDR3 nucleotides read TGTGCCAGTAGTATAGGTGCCAGGGGGACTGGAAACACCATATATTTT. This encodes CASSIGARGTGNTIYF.

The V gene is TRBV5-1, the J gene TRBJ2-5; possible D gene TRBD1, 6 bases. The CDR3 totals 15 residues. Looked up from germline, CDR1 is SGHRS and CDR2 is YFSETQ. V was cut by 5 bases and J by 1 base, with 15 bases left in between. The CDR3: CASSIQGGVQETQYF. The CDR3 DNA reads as TGCGCCAGCAGTATACAGGGTGGGGTCCAAGAGACCCAGTACTTC.

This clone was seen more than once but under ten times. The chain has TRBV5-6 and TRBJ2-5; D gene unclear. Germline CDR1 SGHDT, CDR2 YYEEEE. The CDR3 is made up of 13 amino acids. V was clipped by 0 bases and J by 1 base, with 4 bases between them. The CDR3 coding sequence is TGTGCCAGCAGCTTGGGGGCCCAAGAGACCCAGTACTTC. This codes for CASSLGAQETQYF.

CDR3 coding DNA: TGTGCCAGCAGCCCCGGACTAGAAGCGGTCAATGAGCAGTTCTTC. Amino acid sequence: CASSPGLEAVNEQFF. The chain carries TRBV11-3 and TRBJ2-1; 7 bases line up with TRBD2. This CDR3 has 15 residues. V gave up 5 bases and J gave up 6 bases; unmatched junction bases: 10. CDR1 and CDR2 (germline): SGHNT, YENEEA.

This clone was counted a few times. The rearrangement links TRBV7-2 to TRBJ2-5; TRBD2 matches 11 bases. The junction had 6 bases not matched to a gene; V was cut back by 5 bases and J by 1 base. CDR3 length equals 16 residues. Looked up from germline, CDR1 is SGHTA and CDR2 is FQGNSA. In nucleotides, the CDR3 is TGTGCCAGCAGCCCAACTAGCGGGAGCTCCCAAGAGACCCAGTACTTC. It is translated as CASSPTSGSSQETQYF.

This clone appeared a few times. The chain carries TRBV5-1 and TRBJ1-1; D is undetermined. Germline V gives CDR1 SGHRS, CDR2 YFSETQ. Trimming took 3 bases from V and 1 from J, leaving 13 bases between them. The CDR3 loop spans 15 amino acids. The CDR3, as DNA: TGCGCCAGCAGCTCCTCGGGTACGGGGAACACTGAAGCTTTCTTT. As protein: CASSSSGTGNTEAFF.

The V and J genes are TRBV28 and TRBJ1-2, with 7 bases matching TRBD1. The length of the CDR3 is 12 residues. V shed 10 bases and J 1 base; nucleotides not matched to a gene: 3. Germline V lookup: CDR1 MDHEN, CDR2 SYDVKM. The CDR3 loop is CATQGINYGYTF. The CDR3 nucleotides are TGTGCCACACAGGGGATTAACTATGGCTACACCTTC.